Listed here are 28 T cell receptor beta chains from one sample, sequenced in a study of Ad26.COV2.S vaccination and SARS-CoV-2 variants (dated by TCRdb to 2020 to 2023). Libraries were prepared through the immunoSEQ multiplex PCR assay. The immuneACCESS repertoire file appears here via TCRdb, limited to in-frame rearrangements. These files lack a portion of the clones; in checked studies, under half of the deficit traces to unresolved V genes, and the cause of the others is not known. The sample records over 450,000 clones, roughly 87% of which are singletons. Of the sample, 1.7% is held by the ten largest clones. The sample's treatment or condition label, in plain terms: roughly 20 received Ad26.COV2.S at low or high dose, single or two shots; about 5 received placebo; per-sample allocation not given. Repertoires of vaccine and placebo recipients were sequenced from samples collected on day 63 after the first injection.

The sequenced sample was peripheral blood, obtained in a trial of Ad26.COV2.S vaccine versus placebo. Receptors were obtained from a person aged 18-60 years who received the Ad26.COV2.S COVID-19 vaccine or a placebo.

J is TRBJ1-1 and V is TRBV2, with a tentative D call TRBD1 (6 bases). Germline CDR1 SNHLY, CDR2 FYNNEI. This CDR3 is 15 amino acids long. V was pared by 1 base and J by 0 bases, with 9 bases between. The CDR3 nucleotides are TGTGCCAGCAGTGAAGAAGACAGGATGAACACTGAAGCTTTCTTT. Translating it yields CASSEEDRMNTEAFF.

V gene TRBV29-1 combines with J gene TRBJ1-4; a possible D gene is TRBD1 (5 bases). V was cut by 4 bases and J by 7 bases, with 13 bases left in between. CDR1 and CDR2 (germline): SQVTM, ANQGSEA. The CDR3 runs 13 residues. CDR3 protein: CSVARGWGEKLFF. CDR3 DNA sequence: TGCAGCGTTGCAAGGGGTTGGGGTGAAAAACTGTTTTTT.

V usage is TRBV7-6 and J usage is TRBJ2-1, with 7 positions matching TRBD2. After removal of 1 base from V and 0 bases from J, the junction contained 6 bases not matched to a gene. The germline V gene encodes CDR1 SGHVS and CDR2 FNYEAQ. The CDR3 covers 17 residues. In DNA form, the CDR3 reads TGTGCCAGCAGCTTAGGCAGCGGGGCGAGCTCCTACAATGAGCAGTTCTTC. Protein: CASSLGSGASSYNEQFF.

The rearrangement uses TRBV4-2 and TRBJ2-7; maybe TRBD2 (6 bases). V was trimmed by 2 bases and J by 3 bases, leaving 14 bases between them. Per germline, CDR1 LGHNA and CDR2 YNFKEQ. This CDR3 has 15 residues. The CDR3 loop reads CASSQTGVEGYEQYF. CDR3 sequence (DNA): TGTGCCAGCAGCCAAACGGGAGTGGAGGGCTACGAGCAGTACTTC.

The chain carries TRBV7-8 and TRBJ1-5; 10 bases agree with TRBD1. V shed 5 bases, J shed 8 bases, and the junction held 6 bases outside the gene matches. This CDR3 is 14 amino acids long. In germline, CDR1 is SGHVS, CDR2 FQNEAQ. The chain's CDR3 is CASSRDRGGEPQHF. The CDR3 region has the DNA TGTGCCAGCAGCCGGGACAGGGGCGGGGAGCCCCAGCATTTT.

This chain links TRBV14 with TRBJ2-3, with 8 bases aligning to TRBD1. With 0 bases clipped from V and 2 bases from J, the junction kept 4 bases outside the gene matches. The CDR3 is 16 amino acids. Germline-derived CDR1 and CDR2 are SGHDN and FVKESK. CDR3 sequence: CASSQDLGQVTDTQYF. In DNA form, the CDR3 reads TGTGCCAGCAGCCAAGATCTGGGACAGGTCACAGATACGCAGTATTTT.

The rearrangement joins TRBV28 to TRBJ2-7; D is ambiguous. The CDR3 length is 16 residues. Germline CDR1 is MDHEN and CDR2 is SYDVKM. V lost 3 bases, J lost 8 bases, and 23 bases lay in between. The CDR3 coding sequence is TGTGCCAGCAGTTTTAGGTTGCTCGCCCAACCGCGGAAGCAGTACTTC. It specifies CASSFRLLAQPRKQYF.

The V and J genes are TRBV4-3 and TRBJ1-1, with D maybe TRBD1 (5 bases). This CDR3 region has 15 residues. V was shortened by 1 base and J by 0 bases, with 9 bases between the two germline ends. Germline-derived CDR1 and CDR2 are LGHNA and YSLEER. The CDR3 sequence: CASSQGGFMNTEAFF. DNA of the CDR3: TGCGCCAGCAGCCAAGGGGGGTTCATGAACACTGAAGCTTTCTTT.

The chain has TRBV7-9 and TRBJ2-1, with D maybe TRBD2 (7 bases). Between the trimmed V and J ends, which lost 1 base and 4 bases, there was a span of 14 bases. Germline V lookup: CDR1 SEHNR, CDR2 FQNEAQ (reference sequence). The CDR3 extends over 16 amino acids. CDR3 bases: TGTGCCAGCAGCTTAGAGGGGGGAGGGCCTTACAATGAGCAGTTCTTC. Protein sequence: CASSLEGGGPYNEQFF.

The rearrangement uses TRBV12-3 or TRBV12-4 and TRBJ2-5; no definite D call. The CDR3 length is 13 residues. Trimming took off 5 bases at V and 5 bases at J, with 12 bases between the two ends. CDR3 nucleotide sequence: TGTGCCAGCAGTACAGACCCCCCGGAGACCCAGTACTTC. Encoded protein: CASSTDPPETQYF.

Of note for this clone: The sample carries other DNA sequences with the same CDR3. The V call is TRBV28, the J call TRBJ1-2; D is uncertain. CDR3 size: 11 residues. The V gene lost 3 bases and the J gene lost 4 bases, with 3 bases spanning the gap. CDR1 and CDR2 from the germline V gene are MDHEN and SYDVKM. This CDR3 is CASSFTYGYTF. The CDR3 DNA reads TGTGCCAGCAGTTTTACCTATGGCTACACCTTC.

The chain links TRBV4-2 to TRBJ1-1; D ambiguous. V was pared by 0 bases and J by 2 bases, with 10 bases between. CDR3 length: 15 amino acids. Germline V gene sequence: CDR1 LGHNA, CDR2 YNFKEQ. CDR3 nucleotides: TGTGCCAGCAGCCAAGATCGAACAACTAACACTGAAGCTTTCTTT. Protein: CASSQDRTTNTEAFF.

The chain links TRBV7-2 to TRBJ2-3; no reliable D call. The germline V and J ends were trimmed by 5 bases and 11 bases, with 17 bases remaining between them. The CDR3 is 13 residues long. Germline CDR1 and CDR2: SGHTA and FQGNSA. The CDR3 region has the DNA TGTGCCAGCAGCCAAACTGCCCGGTTCGGGCAGTATTTT. Amino acid sequence: CASSQTARFGQYF.

The CDR3 loop is CASTPNYEERSGAFF. The CDR3 nucleotides read TGTGCCAGCACTCCCAACTACGAAGAGCGGAGTGGGGCTTTCTTT. The chain is built from TRBV6-6 and TRBJ1-1; unclear D gene. Looked up from germline, CDR1 is MNHNY and CDR2 is SVGAGI (reference sequence). Trimming removed 7 bases at V and 11 bases at J, with 26 bases between. The CDR3 totals 15 residues.

The count of this clone is one. The V gene is TRBV19, the J gene TRBJ2-2; the D call may be TRBD1 or TRBD2 (6 bases each). The length of the CDR3 is 15 residues. Trimming removed 4 bases at V and 6 bases at J, with 15 bases between. Germline V lookup: CDR1 LNHDA, CDR2 SQIVND (reference sequence). This CDR3 reads CASSSGGRSPGELFF. The CDR3 DNA is TGTGCCAGTAGTAGTGGGGGGCGCTCTCCCGGGGAGCTGTTTTTT.

The chain recombines TRBV10-1 with TRBJ1-6; tentative D call: TRBD1 (6 bases). CDR1 is WNHNN, CDR2 SYGVQD, per germline (reference sequence). The CDR3 is made up of 13 amino acids. V shed 10 bases and J shed 7 bases, with 14 bases lying between them. Here the CDR3 DNA reads TGCGCCACCGCGACAGGCCTGAATTCACCCCTCCACTTT. Translated, it gives CATATGLNSPLHF.

The rearrangement links TRBV6-5 to TRBJ2-3; possible D gene TRBD2, 6 bases. Trimming stripped 8 bases from V and 1 base from J, with 13 bases between. Germline CDR1 reads MNHEY; CDR2 reads SVGAGI. The CDR3 consists of 14 residues. Here the CDR3 DNA reads TGTGCCAGCTTAGTCCGCGGGGGCACAGATACGCAGTATTTT. Amino acids: CASLVRGGTDTQYF.

The V gene is TRBV3-1 (or the pseudogene TRBV3-2), the J gene TRBJ2-7, with TRBD1 matching 9 bases. V trimming: 2 bases; J trimming: 5 bases; junction bases outside the gene matches: 7. Germline assignment: CDR1 LGHDT and CDR2 YNNKEL (reference sequence). The CDR3 covers 15 residues. This chain's CDR3 is CASSQSGTGLHEQYF. The CDR3 DNA sequence: TGTGCCAGCAGCCAATCCGGGACAGGGCTCCACGAGCAGTACTTC.

CDR3 coding DNA: TGTGCTAGTGGTTTGGTGACTAGCGGGATCTGGAATGAGCAGTTCTTC. Translation gives CASGLVTSGIWNEQFF. This chain uses TRBV12-5 with TRBJ2-1; 11 bases fit TRBD2. Trimming took 0 bases from V and 7 from J; bases not matched to a gene: 5. This CDR3 region has 16 residues. Germline V gene sequence: CDR1 LGHNT, CDR2 FRNRAP.

The V and J genes are TRBV5-6 and TRBJ2-7; weak D call: TRBD1 (5 bases). There are 14 residues in the CDR3. V was clipped by 4 bases and J by 3 bases, with 14 bases between them. Germline CDR1 is SGHDT and CDR2 is YYEEEE. This CDR3 reads CASSQGHVIYEQYF. DNA for the CDR3: TGTGCCAGCAGCCAAGGACACGTTATCTACGAGCAGTACTTC.

The genes are TRBV2 and TRBJ2-3, with 7 bases fitting TRBD1. CDR1 and CDR2 from the germline V gene are SNHLY and FYNNEI. The junction had 5 bases not matched to a gene; V was cut back by 9 bases and J by 5 bases. The CDR3 runs to 12 residues. CDR3: CARQGLGDTQYF. CDR3 in DNA: TGTGCCAGACAGGGGTTAGGAGATACGCAGTATTTT.

The rearrangement joins TRBV9 to TRBJ1-4; TRBD1 matches at 7 bases. CDR1 and CDR2 (germline): SGDLS, YYNGEE. V lost 6 bases, J lost 0 bases, and 5 bases stayed unmatched. The CDR3 sequence is 15 residues long. In DNA, the CDR3 is TGTGCCAGCACACGGACAGGAACAACTAATGAAAAACTGTTTTTT. This sequence encodes CASTRTGTTNEKLFF.

This sequence joins TRBV4-3 and TRBJ1-1; 9 bases fit TRBD1. Germline CDR1 and CDR2: LGHNA and YSLEER. This CDR3 comprises 17 residues. V shed 2 bases, J shed 6 bases, and the junction held 13 bases outside the gene matches. The CDR3: CASSQSPTGGGVAEAFF. CDR3 in DNA: TGCGCCAGCAGCCAAAGCCCAACAGGGGGCGGAGTGGCTGAAGCTTTCTTT.

This clone appeared once. DNA for the CDR3: TGTGCCAGCAGTCCGTCCCATTCACCCCTCCACTTT. It translates to CASSPSHSPLHF. The V gene is TRBV28, the J gene TRBJ1-6, with D unclear. The CDR3 spans 12 residues. The V end was cut by 5 bases, the J end by 8 bases, with 7 bases between. The V gene's germline CDR1 is MDHEN and CDR2 SYDVKM.

The V call is TRBV5-5, the J call TRBJ1-2, with 8 nucleotides matching TRBD1. Germline V gene data show CDR1 as SGHKS and CDR2 as YYEKEE (reference sequence). J was trimmed by 4 bases and V by 4 bases; bases with no gene match: 9. This CDR3 is 15 amino acids long. For the CDR3, the DNA is TGTGCCAGCAGCACGGGACAGGCCGAACTCTATGGCTACACCTTC. This translates into CASSTGQAELYGYTF.

The V gene is TRBV29-1, the J gene TRBJ2-5, with 7 bases aligning to TRBD2. The CDR3 is 13 residues long. V was pared by 6 bases and J by 2 bases, with 6 bases of the junction left unmatched. The germline V gene has CDR1 SQVTM and CDR2 ANQGSEA. The CDR3 region is CSVKLAAQETQYF. In nucleotides, the CDR3 is TGCAGCGTCAAGCTAGCGGCTCAAGAGACCCAGTACTTC.

V and J are TRBV18 and TRBJ2-5, with 9 bases matching TRBD1. The CDR3 consists of 16 residues. The germline gives CDR1 KGHSH, CDR2 LQKENI. V dropped 4 bases and J dropped 4; count of bases not matched to a gene: 10. The CDR3 DNA follows: TGTGCCAGCTCACTAGCGACAGGGGGTATTGGAGAGACCCAGTACTTC. Translation: CASSLATGGIGETQYF.

The chain joins TRBV7-8 to TRBJ2-1; D is ambiguous. In germline, CDR1 is SGHVS, CDR2 FQNEAQ. V gave up 2 bases and J gave up 3 bases, with 5 bases separating them. The CDR3 loop spans 13 amino acids. The CDR3 region has the DNA TGTGCCAGCAGCTTATGGGGCTACAATGAGCAGTTCTTC. Amino acids: CASSLWGYNEQFF.